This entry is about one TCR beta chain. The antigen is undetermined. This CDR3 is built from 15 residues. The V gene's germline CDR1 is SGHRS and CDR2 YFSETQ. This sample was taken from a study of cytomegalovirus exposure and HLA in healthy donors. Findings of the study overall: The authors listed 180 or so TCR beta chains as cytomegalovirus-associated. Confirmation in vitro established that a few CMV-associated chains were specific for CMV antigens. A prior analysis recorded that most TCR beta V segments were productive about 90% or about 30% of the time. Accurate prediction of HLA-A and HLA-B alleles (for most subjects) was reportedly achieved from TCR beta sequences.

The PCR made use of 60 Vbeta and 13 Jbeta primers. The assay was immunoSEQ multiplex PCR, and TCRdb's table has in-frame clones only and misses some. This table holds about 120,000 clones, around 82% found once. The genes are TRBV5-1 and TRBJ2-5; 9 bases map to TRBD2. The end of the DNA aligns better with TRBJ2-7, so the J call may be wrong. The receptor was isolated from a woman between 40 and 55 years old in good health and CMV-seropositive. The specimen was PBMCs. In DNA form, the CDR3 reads TGCGCCAGCAGCTTGCGGGCTAGCGGGACCTACGAGCAGTACTTC. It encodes CASSLRASGTYEQYF.